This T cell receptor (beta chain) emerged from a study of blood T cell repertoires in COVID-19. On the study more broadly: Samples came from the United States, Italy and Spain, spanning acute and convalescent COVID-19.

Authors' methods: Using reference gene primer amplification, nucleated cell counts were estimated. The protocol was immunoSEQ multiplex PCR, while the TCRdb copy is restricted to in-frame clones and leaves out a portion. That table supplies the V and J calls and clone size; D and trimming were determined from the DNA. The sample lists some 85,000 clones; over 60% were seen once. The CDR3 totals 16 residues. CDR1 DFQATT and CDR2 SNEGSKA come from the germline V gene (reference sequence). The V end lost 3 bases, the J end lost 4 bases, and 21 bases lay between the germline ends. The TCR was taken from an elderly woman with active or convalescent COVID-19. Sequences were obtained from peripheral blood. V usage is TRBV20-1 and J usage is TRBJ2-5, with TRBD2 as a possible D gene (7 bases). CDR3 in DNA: TGCAGTGCTAGTGATACCGGGGGGCGGGCGGTAGAGACCCAGTACTTC. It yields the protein CSASDTGGRAVETQYF.